These 9 T cell receptor beta chains were sequenced from one sample in a study of vaccination and CD4 T cells after COVID-19. Described treatment: roughly 10-day PBMC culture with coronavirus spike peptide pools or control peptides (ViraFEST assay). According to the study, CD4+ T cells from the unexposed donor were gathered ahead of the COVID-19 pandemic (2011-2018). No antigen has been identified for these receptors. Sequenced with the Oncomine TCR Beta short-read assay was DNA taken from cultured CD4+ T cells. One entry per CDR3 protein, called by TCRdb with MiXCR from the PCR reads. This table has roughly 9,000 distinct CDR3 sequences, about half appearing once. Sequences were obtained from CD4+ T cells from blood, cultured in vitro. These receptor sequences come from a human donor in good health.

The chain has TRBV6-2 or TRBV6-3 and TRBJ1-1; 7 bases are shared with TRBD1. The CDR3 totals 14 residues. Losses at the gene ends were 4 bases for V and 4 bases for J; bases not matched to a gene: 6. The V gene's germline CDR1 is MNHEY and CDR2 SVGEGT. The CDR3 DNA follows: TGTGCCAGCAGTTCATCAGGGGGGGTCACTGAAGCTTTCTTT. Its protein is CASSSSGGVTEAFF.

This clonotype is large (0.1 to 1%) in the sample. The chain has TRBV30 and TRBJ1-2, with unresolved D. Trimming removed 1 base at V and 4 bases at J, with 10 bases between. The CDR3 totals 13 residues. CDR1 and CDR2 (germline): GTSNPN, SVGIG (reference sequence). The CDR3: CAWSGDAGYGYTF. The CDR3 DNA is TGTGCCTGGAGTGGAGACGCGGGCTATGGCTACACCTTC.

V usage is TRBV10-3 and J usage is TRBJ2-7; possible D gene TRBD2, 6 bases. Germline V CDR1 and CDR2: ENHRY, SYGVKD. The V and J ends lost 0 bases and 9 bases respectively, with 15 bases between them. The CDR3 contains 14 residues. CDR3: CAISESGGAIGQYF. The CDR3, as DNA: TGTGCCATCAGTGAGTCGGGCGGGGCTATTGGGCAGTACTTC.

This clonotype was recorded a few times. This chain joins TRBV19 and TRBJ2-2; the match to TRBD1 covers 12 bases. J was trimmed by 6 bases and V by 5 bases; bases with no gene match: 7. The CDR3 is 16 residues long. CDR1 LNHDA and CDR2 SQIVND come from the germline V gene (reference sequence). DNA of the CDR3: TGTGCCAGTAGTGTGGGACAGGGGGCGTACGCCGGGGAGCTGTTTTTT. It codes for CASSVGQGAYAGELFF.

The V and J genes are TRBV5-1 and TRBJ2-3, with 8 nucleotides matching TRBD1. After removal of 5 bases from V and 1 base from J, the junction contained 6 bases not matched to a gene. The CDR3 is made up of 15 amino acids. Germline CDR1 is SGHRS and CDR2 is YFSETQ. Written as DNA, the CDR3 is TGCGCCAGCAGTCCAAAGACAGGGGGCACAGATACGCAGTATTTT. Translation gives CASSPKTGGTDTQYF.

J is TRBJ1-2 and V is TRBV11-2, with 7 bases lining up with TRBD1. With 1 base clipped from V and 4 bases from J, the junction kept 6 bases outside the gene matches. The CDR3 extends over 15 amino acids. Germline values: CDR1 SGHAT, CDR2 FQNNGV. This chain's CDR3 is CASSLAPGGFYGYTF. CDR3 nucleotides: TGTGCCAGCAGCTTAGCCCCAGGGGGATTCTATGGCTACACCTTC.

The genes are TRBV4-1 and TRBJ2-3; 12 bases align to TRBD2. The germline V gene has CDR1 MGHRA and CDR2 YSYEKL. V was clipped by 1 base and J by 5 bases; unmatched bases: 4. There are 16 residues in the CDR3. CDR3 sequence reads: CASSQASGGAEDTQYF. As DNA, the CDR3 is TGCGCCAGCAGCCAAGCTAGCGGGGGGGCCGAAGATACGCAGTATTTT.

By proportion, this clonotype is medium-sized. The chain couples TRBV10-1 to TRBJ2-1; D is possibly TRBD1 or TRBD2 (5 bases each). This CDR3 contains 15 residues. Per the germline V gene, CDR1 is WNHNN and CDR2 is SYGVQD (reference sequence). The V and J ends lost 8 bases and 10 bases respectively, with 24 bases between them. CDR3 residues: CASGLYSGTLKEQFF. DNA for the CDR3: TGCGCCAGCGGACTCTACTCCGGGACCCTAAAAGAGCAGTTCTTC.

This chain uses TRBV15 with TRBJ1-6, with D tentatively TRBD1 (6 bases). This CDR3 has 13 amino acids. Between the trimmed V and J ends, which lost 2 bases and 8 bases, there was a span of 7 bases. Germline loops: CDR1 LNHNV, CDR2 YYDKDF (reference sequence). Here the CDR3 reads CATSRNRDSPLHF. CDR3 sequence (DNA): TGTGCCACCAGCAGAAACAGGGATTCACCCCTCCACTTT.